The clone carrying this TCR beta chain was detected a few times. As yet, its antigen is unknown. TCRdb called the reads again in MiXCR, with one record for every CDR3 protein. The sample lists about 130,000 distinct CDR3 sequences; 30% to 40% were seen once. This record comes from a study of T cell repertoires in cytomegalovirus infection. Overall study context: CMV infection together with matching HLA type was indicated by public TCR beta signatures.

Per the germline V gene, CDR1 is SGHVS and CDR2 is FNYEAQ. This CDR3 is built from 11 residues. Trimming removed 5 bases from V and 8 bases from J, with 9 bases in between. General study points: Summed public TCR beta family frequency identified CMV carriers bearing the relevant HLA.

The starting material was CD8+ T cells from cultured PBMCs, obtained from culture after CMV antigen stimulation. The sequence was obtained from a human donor in good health (CMV status not recorded). Some clones in this sample may be carry-over from other donors' samples. The chain carries TRBV7-6 and TRBJ1-2, with D possibly matching TRBD1 (5 bases). The CDR3 sequence is CASSQGGGYTF. CDR3 sequence (DNA): TGTGCCAGCAGCCAGGGAGGGGGCTACACCTTC.